The present T cell receptor beta chain was sequenced within a study of T cells in Graves' hyperthyroidism and ophthalmopathy. Notes on the study in general: The authors' 13 V-J model separated ophthalmopathy from stable hyperthyroidism.

In regard to this clonotype: Its cognate antigen is unknown.

Germline CDR1 is SQVTM and CDR2 is ANQGSEA. The V gene lost 8 bases and the J gene lost 3 bases, with 16 bases spanning the gap. The CDR3 length is 13 residues. RNA transcripts gave rise to amplified TCR beta CDR3 regions. The HTBI set primed first-round TCR CDR3 RT-PCR. In TCRdb, the multiplex PCR reads were re-called with MiXCR into one record per CDR3 protein. Counted here are about 380,000 distinct CDR3 sequences, roughly 13% occurring once; the ten biggest clones make up approximately 11%. The sample taken for sequencing was blood. V is TRBV29-1 and J is TRBJ2-5, with D unclear. The sequence was obtained from a woman aged 60-70 years with Graves' hyperthyroidism. The CDR3 bases are TGCAGCCACGAGACTGGCGGTGAAGAGACCCAGTACTTC. Amino acid sequence: CSHETGGEETQYF.